These 27 T cell receptor beta chains came from one sample sequenced in a study of shared clonotypes between healthy human individuals. Naive CD8 isolation took CD45RO-negative cells positively selected for CCR7 and excluded terminally differentiated effector memory CD45RA+ cells. The table came from immunoSEQ multiplex PCR; TCRdb's copy has only in-frame clones and leaves some out. The repertoire has approximately 2,000,000 clones, just under 95% of them found once; the top ten carry around 1.8%. The sample taken for sequencing was naive CD8+ T cells from PBMCs. All receptors derive from a man in his late teens or twenties in good health. Some clones in this sample may be carry-over from other donors' samples.

This clone has a single count. The gene calls are TRBV30 and TRBJ1-3; D gene unclear. Germline V lookup: CDR1 GTSNPN, CDR2 SVGIG (reference sequence). V dropped 1 base and J dropped 2 bases, with 15 bases sitting between them. The CDR3 has 16 amino acids. CDR3 nucleotide sequence: TGTGCCTGGAGTGGAGTCGAAGGTCTCCCTGGAAACACCATATATTTT. Translation gives CAWSGVEGLPGNTIYF.

The count of this clone is one. The chain recombines TRBV30 with TRBJ2-7; D is uncertain. The length of the CDR3 is 15 residues. CDR1 and CDR2 (germline): GTSNPN, SVGIG (reference sequence). Trimming took 2 bases from V and 1 from J, leaving 15 bases between them. CDR3 in amino acids: CAWSPTVGFSYEQYF. The CDR3 DNA is TGTGCCTGGAGTCCCACGGTCGGGTTTTCCTACGAGCAGTACTTC.

The genes are TRBV5-5 and TRBJ1-1; no clear D. The germline V gene encodes CDR1 SGHKS and CDR2 YYEKEE (reference sequence). V gave up 2 bases and J gave up 1 base, with 6 bases separating them. The CDR3 spans 13 residues. CDR3 residues: CASSFSRNTEAFF. In nucleotides, the CDR3 is TGTGCCAGCAGCTTCTCCAGGAACACTGAAGCTTTCTTT.

In this sample, this clone turned up once. The chain has TRBV9 and TRBJ1-5, with 10 bases identical to TRBD1. Germline values: CDR1 SGDLS, CDR2 YYNGEE. The CDR3 length is 17 residues. The V segment lost 4 bases and the J segment 4 bases; nucleotides outside the gene matches: 11. CDR3 DNA: TGTGCCAGCAGCTCCCATCCGGGACAGGGGAGTAATCAGCCCCAGCATTTT. Its protein product is CASSSHPGQGSNQPQHF.

The CDR3 reads CSVEDRDSLREGLETQYF. The CDR3 DNA is TGCAGCGTTGAAGATAGAGATTCGTTGCGGGAGGGGTTAGAGACCCAGTACTTC. The chain has TRBV29-1 and TRBJ2-5, with 9 bases identical to TRBD2. Germline V lookup: CDR1 SQVTM, CDR2 ANQGSEA. The CDR3 runs 18 residues. The junction had 15 bases not matched to a gene; V was cut back by 0 bases and J by 4 bases.

The V and J genes are TRBV6-6 and TRBJ1-1; TRBD1 might be the D (5 bases). V lost 4 bases and J 0 bases, leaving 9 bases between the germline ends. The CDR3 spans 14 residues. Per germline, CDR1 MNHNY and CDR2 SVGAGI (reference sequence). DNA for the CDR3: TGTGCCAGCAGTTGGGGGAACATGAACACTGAAGCTTTCTTT. Translated, it gives CASSWGNMNTEAFF.

The rearrangement joins TRBV27 to TRBJ2-2; 11 nucleotides line up with TRBD1. The germline CDR1 and CDR2 sequences are MNHEY and SMNVEV (reference sequence). This CDR3 is 16 amino acids long. Trimming removed 5 bases from V and 4 bases from J; junction bases left unmatched: 6. CDR3 protein: CASSKDRGHGTGELFF. The DNA for the CDR3 is TGTGCCAGCAGTAAGGACAGGGGGCACGGCACCGGGGAGCTGTTTTTT.

The genes are TRBV29-1 and TRBJ2-2, with TRBD1 identical over 8 bases. Trimming cost V 4 bases and J 3 bases; bases outside gene matches: 7. CDR3 size: 15 residues. CDR1 is SQVTM and CDR2 is ANQGSEA in the germline V gene. CDR3 region: CSVVLTGEDTGELFF. CDR3 coding DNA: TGCAGCGTTGTCCTGACAGGGGAGGACACCGGGGAGCTGTTTTTT.

The chain employs TRBV10-3 and TRBJ1-4; TRBD1 is a possible D gene (6 bases). CDR3 length: 13 amino acids. V dropped 10 bases and J dropped 6 bases, with 15 bases sitting between them. The germline V gene encodes CDR1 ENHRY and CDR2 SYGVKD. CDR3 sequence: CATQADSYEKLFF. DNA for the CDR3: TGTGCCACGCAAGCGGACAGTTATGAAAAACTGTTTTTT.

This sequence joins TRBV20-1 and TRBJ2-7, with 7 positions matching TRBD1. CDR3 length: 11 residues. V lost 1 base to trimming and J lost 9 bases; unmatched junction nucleotides: 3. Germline V gives CDR1 DFQATT, CDR2 SNEGSKA (reference sequence). As DNA, the CDR3 is TGCAGTGCTAGAGTAGGGGGCGGGCAGTACTTC. Encoded protein: CSARVGGGQYF.

The sample holds one count of this clone. V is TRBV6-7 and J is TRBJ2-1; 9 nucleotides line up with TRBD1. TRBV6-7 is an ORF for which the function is uncertain. J was trimmed by 5 bases and V by 10 bases; bases with no gene match: 9. The CDR3 consists of 14 residues. CDR3 coding DNA: TGTGCCATCGGTGACAGGGGGGACCACAATGAGCAGTTCTTC. Translated: CAIGDRGDHNEQFF.

V gene TRBV19 combines with J gene TRBJ2-1, with D perhaps matching TRBD1 (5 bases). Germline V gives CDR1 LNHDA, CDR2 SQIVND (reference sequence). V lost 5 bases and J lost 5, with 16 bases in between. CDR3 length: 15 residues. The CDR3: CASSWVARADNEQFF. The DNA of the CDR3 is TGTGCCAGTAGTTGGGTGGCCAGGGCCGACAATGAGCAGTTCTTC.

The chain carries TRBV7-9 and TRBJ2-7, with 8 bases fitting TRBD1. J was trimmed by 5 bases and V by 0 bases; bases with no gene match: 9. Looked up from germline, CDR1 is SEHNR and CDR2 is FQNEAQ (reference sequence). The CDR3 is 16 residues long. CDR3 amino acids: CASSLADRAFTDEQYF. The CDR3 region has the DNA TGTGCCAGCAGCTTAGCGGACAGGGCTTTTACGGACGAGCAGTACTTC.

This clone has only a few counts. Here the CDR3 reads CASSHTGGSGEAFF. DNA of the CDR3: TGTGCCAGCAGTCACACAGGGGGCTCTGGTGAAGCTTTCTTT. The chain joins TRBV27 to TRBJ1-1, with 9 positions matching TRBD1. Per the germline V gene, CDR1 is MNHEY and CDR2 is SMNVEV (reference sequence). The CDR3 is made up of 14 amino acids. V trimming: 5 bases; J trimming: 7 bases; junction bases outside the gene matches: 8.

The gene calls are TRBV15 and TRBJ1-3; D is unclear. The CDR3 is 15 residues long. V was cut by 1 base and J by 0 bases, with 7 bases left in between. CDR1 and CDR2 from the germline V gene are LNHNV and YYDKDF (reference sequence). The CDR3 nucleotides read TGTGCCACCAGCAGAGTATGGAGCTCTGGAAACACCATATATTTT. Its translation: CATSRVWSSGNTIYF. Full variable domain (remainder filled in from reference TRBV15 and TRBJ1-3): DAMVIQNPRYQVTQFGKPVTLSCSQTLNHNVMYWYQQKSSQAPKLLFHYYDKDFNNEADTPDNFQSRRPNTSFCFLDIRSPGLGDTAMYLCATSRVWSSGNTIYFGEGSWLTVV.

With respect to this clone: This sample also contains other DNA sequences that code for the same CDR3. The chain employs TRBV19 and TRBJ1-1; 8 nucleotides agree with TRBD1. The germline gives CDR1 LNHDA, CDR2 SQIVND (reference sequence). The CDR3 has 14 amino acids. V dropped 6 bases and J dropped 2; count of bases not matched to a gene: 5. The CDR3 loop is CASRRQGLNTEAFF. CDR3 DNA: TGTGCCAGTAGGAGACAGGGGTTAAACACTGAAGCTTTCTTT.

The genes are TRBV6-4 and TRBJ2-3; tentatively, D is TRBD2 (6 bases). The CDR3 contains 15 residues. Germline values: CDR1 MRHNA, CDR2 SNTAGT. The V and J ends lost 8 bases and 1 base respectively, with 16 bases between them. The CDR3 region has the DNA TGTGCCAGCCTTATCCGGGAGAGGGGCACAGATACGCAGTATTTT. Amino acids: CASLIRERGTDTQYF.

V gene TRBV28 combines with J gene TRBJ1-1; D not resolved. The CDR3 totals 12 residues. Germline V gene sequence: CDR1 MDHEN, CDR2 SYDVKM. V dropped 6 bases and J dropped 2 bases, with 7 bases sitting between them. The CDR3 protein is CASSYSNTEAFF. In nucleotides, the CDR3 is TGTGCCAGCAGCTATAGTAACACTGAAGCTTTCTTT.

The chain employs TRBV9 and TRBJ2-1, with D perhaps TRBD1 (6 bases). Germline values: CDR1 SGDLS, CDR2 YYNGEE. V lost 0 bases, J lost 10 bases, and 17 bases lay in between. This CDR3 comprises 15 residues. In nucleotides, the CDR3 is TGTGCCAGCAGCGTAGAGGCAGGGGCCCCCGAGGAGCAGTTCTTC. This codes for CASSVEAGAPEEQFF.

This sequence joins TRBV11-2 and TRBJ1-3; D is unclear. CDR1 is SGHAT, CDR2 FQNNGV, per germline. V was cut by 5 bases and J by 0 bases, with 11 bases left in between. This CDR3 comprises 15 residues. The CDR3, as DNA: TGTGCCAGCAGCCCCCGGCCTCCCTCTGGAAACACCATATATTTT. This sequence encodes CASSPRPPSGNTIYF.

The chain is built from TRBV28 and TRBJ2-7, with D tentatively TRBD1 or TRBD2 (6 bases each). The V and J ends lost 5 bases and 0 bases respectively, with 23 bases between them. CDR1 is MDHEN and CDR2 is SYDVKM in the germline V gene. This CDR3 contains 18 residues. The CDR3 region is CASSLPGAELKNSYEQYF. CDR3 nucleotide sequence: TGTGCCAGCAGTCTACCGGGGGCAGAACTAAAAAACTCCTACGAGCAGTACTTC. The full variable domain, rest sourced from reference TRBV28 and TRBJ2-7, is DVKVTQSSRYLVKRTGEKVFLECVQDMDHENMFWYRQDPGLGLRLIYFSYDVKMKEKGDIPEGYSVSREKKERFSLILESASTNQTSMYLCASSLPGAELKNSYEQYFGPGTRLTVT.

Notes on this clone: The sample carries other DNA sequences with the same CDR3. This chain connects TRBV27 to TRBJ1-2, with a weak D call TRBD1 (5 bases). Trimming cost V 3 bases and J 2 bases, with 7 bases left between them. Germline values: CDR1 MNHEY, CDR2 SMNVEV (reference sequence). There are 13 residues in the CDR3. CDR3 DNA: TGTGCCAGCAGTTTGGGGGTCAACTATGGCTACACCTTC. Translation gives CASSLGVNYGYTF.

The chain joins TRBV2 to TRBJ2-1; TRBD2 matches at 9 bases. Germline V gene data show CDR1 as SNHLY and CDR2 as FYNNEI. The CDR3 sequence is 15 residues long. The trim removed 1 base at V and 8 bases at J, leaving 6 bases unmatched. The CDR3 DNA is TGTGCCAGCAGTGAAGGTAGCGGGAGTTCGCATGAGCAGTTCTTC. Its protein is CASSEGSGSSHEQFF.

The rearrangement uses TRBV5-1 and TRBJ2-1; 14 nucleotides agree with TRBD2. The CDR3 spans 16 residues. The germline gives CDR1 SGHRS, CDR2 YFSETQ. The V segment lost 4 bases and the J segment 9 bases; nucleotides outside the gene matches: 9. Written as DNA, the CDR3 is TGCGCCAGCAGCCCTCTCCGGACTAGCGGGGGGCCTGAGCAGTTCTTC. This codes for CASSPLRTSGGPEQFF.

The chain uses TRBV19 and TRBJ1-5; possible D gene TRBD1, 5 bases. Germline V gene sequence: CDR1 LNHDA, CDR2 SQIVND (reference sequence). There are 16 residues in the CDR3. The V end lost 2 bases, the J end lost 5 bases, and 16 bases lay between the germline ends. The CDR3 sequence is CASSIYGAQVYQPQHF. The CDR3 DNA follows: TGTGCCAGTAGTATATACGGGGCCCAGGTGTATCAGCCCCAGCATTTT.

V and J are TRBV4-3 and TRBJ1-2, with 9 nucleotides matching TRBD1. Germline CDR1 LGHNA, CDR2 YSLEER. V dropped 0 bases and J dropped 2; count of bases not matched to a gene: 7. This CDR3 is built from 17 residues. The CDR3 region is CASSQDLRDRANYGYTF. CDR3 nucleotide sequence: TGCGCCAGCAGCCAAGATCTCCGGGACAGGGCCAACTATGGCTACACCTTC.

The chain combines TRBV10-2 with TRBJ1-2, with D maybe TRBD1 (5 bases). The CDR3 length is 12 residues. Trimming took 10 bases from V and 8 from J, leaving 17 bases between them. Germline CDR1 reads WSHSY; CDR2 reads SAAADI. The CDR3 loop is CATAGTAAGYTF. CDR3 nucleotide sequence: TGCGCCACCGCCGGGACGGCCGCCGGCTACACCTTC.